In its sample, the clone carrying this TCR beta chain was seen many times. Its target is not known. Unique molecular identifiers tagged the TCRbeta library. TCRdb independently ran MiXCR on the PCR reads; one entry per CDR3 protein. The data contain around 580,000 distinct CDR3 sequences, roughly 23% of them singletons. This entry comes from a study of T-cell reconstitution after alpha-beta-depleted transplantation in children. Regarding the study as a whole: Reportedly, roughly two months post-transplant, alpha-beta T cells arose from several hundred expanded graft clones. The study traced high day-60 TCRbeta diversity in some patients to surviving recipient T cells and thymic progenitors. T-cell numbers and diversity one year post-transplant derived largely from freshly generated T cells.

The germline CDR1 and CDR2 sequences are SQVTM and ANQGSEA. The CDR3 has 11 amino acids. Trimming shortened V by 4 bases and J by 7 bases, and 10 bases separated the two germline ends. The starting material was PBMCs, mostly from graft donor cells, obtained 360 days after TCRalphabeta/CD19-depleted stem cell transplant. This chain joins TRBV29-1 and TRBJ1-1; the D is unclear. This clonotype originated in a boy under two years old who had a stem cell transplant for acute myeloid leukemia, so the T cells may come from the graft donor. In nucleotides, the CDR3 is TGCAGCGTTGCGGTCGGCGGTGAAGCTTTCTTT. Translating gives CSVAVGGEAFF.